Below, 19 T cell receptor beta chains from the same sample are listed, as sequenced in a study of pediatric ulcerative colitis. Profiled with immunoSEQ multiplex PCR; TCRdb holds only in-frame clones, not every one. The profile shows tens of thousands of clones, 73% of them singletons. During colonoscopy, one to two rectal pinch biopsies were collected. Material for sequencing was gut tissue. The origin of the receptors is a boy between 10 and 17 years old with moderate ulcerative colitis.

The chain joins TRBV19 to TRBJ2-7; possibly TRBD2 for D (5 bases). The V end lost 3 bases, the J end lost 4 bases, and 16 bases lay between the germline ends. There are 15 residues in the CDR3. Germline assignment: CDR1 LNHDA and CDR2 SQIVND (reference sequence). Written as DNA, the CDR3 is TGTGCCAGTAGTATCCCGCGGGTCGGCAGGTACGAGCAGTACTTC. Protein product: CASSIPRVGRYEQYF. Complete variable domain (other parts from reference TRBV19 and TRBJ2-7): DGGITQSPKYLFRKEGQNVTLSCEQNLNHDAMYWYRQDPGQGLRLIYYSQIVNDFQKGDIAEGYSVSREKKESFPLTVTSAQKNPTAFYLCASSIPRVGRYEQYFGPGTRLTVT.

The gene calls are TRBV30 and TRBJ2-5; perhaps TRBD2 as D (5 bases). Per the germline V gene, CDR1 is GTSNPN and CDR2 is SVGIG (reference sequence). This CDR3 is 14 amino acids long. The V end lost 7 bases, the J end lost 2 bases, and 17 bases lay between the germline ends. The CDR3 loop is CAYYSTRTQETQYF. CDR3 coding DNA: TGTGCCTACTACTCAACTAGAACTCAAGAGACCCAGTACTTC.

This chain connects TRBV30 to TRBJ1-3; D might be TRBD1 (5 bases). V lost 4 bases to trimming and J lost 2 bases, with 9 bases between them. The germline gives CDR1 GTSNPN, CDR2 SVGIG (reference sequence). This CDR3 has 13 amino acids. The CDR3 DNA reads TGTGCCTGGACCAGGGAGGCTGGAAACACCATATATTTT. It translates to CAWTREAGNTIYF. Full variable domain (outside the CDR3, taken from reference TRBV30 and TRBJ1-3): SQTIHQWPATLVQPVGSPLSLECTVEGTSNPNLYWYRQAAGRGLQLLFYSVGIGQISSEVPQNLSASRPQDRQFILSSKKLLLSDSGFYLCAWTREAGNTIYFGEGSWLTVV.

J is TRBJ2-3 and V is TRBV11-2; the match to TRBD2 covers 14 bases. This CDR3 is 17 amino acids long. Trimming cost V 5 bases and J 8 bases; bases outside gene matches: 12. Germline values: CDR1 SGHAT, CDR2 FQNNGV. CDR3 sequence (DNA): TGTGCCAGCAGCCTGGGACTAGCGGGGGCCGGACAGGTTACGCAGTATTTT. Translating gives CASSLGLAGAGQVTQYF.

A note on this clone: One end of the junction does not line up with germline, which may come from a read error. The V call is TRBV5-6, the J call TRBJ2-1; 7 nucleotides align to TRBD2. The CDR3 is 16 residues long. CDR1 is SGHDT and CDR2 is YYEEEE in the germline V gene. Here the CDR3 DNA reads TGTGCCAGCAGCTTTACTAGCGCGCCCTCCCACAATGAGCAGTTCTTC. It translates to CASSFTSAPSHNEQFF.

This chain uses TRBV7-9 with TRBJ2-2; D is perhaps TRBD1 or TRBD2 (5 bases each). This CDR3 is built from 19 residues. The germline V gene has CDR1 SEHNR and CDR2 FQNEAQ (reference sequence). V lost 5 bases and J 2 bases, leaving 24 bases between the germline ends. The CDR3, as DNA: TGTGCCAGCAGCCGTCGGGACGGGTTTTCCGGATATAACACCGGGGAGCTGTTTTTT. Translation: CASSRRDGFSGYNTGELFF.

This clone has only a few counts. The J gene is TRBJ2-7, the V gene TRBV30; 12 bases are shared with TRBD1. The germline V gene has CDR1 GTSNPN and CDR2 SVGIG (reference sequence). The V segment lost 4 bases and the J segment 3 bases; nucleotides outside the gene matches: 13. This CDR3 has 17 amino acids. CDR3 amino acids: CAWTSGDRGLVGYEQYF. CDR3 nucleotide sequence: TGTGCCTGGACCTCTGGGGACAGGGGGCTCGTTGGCTACGAGCAGTACTTC.

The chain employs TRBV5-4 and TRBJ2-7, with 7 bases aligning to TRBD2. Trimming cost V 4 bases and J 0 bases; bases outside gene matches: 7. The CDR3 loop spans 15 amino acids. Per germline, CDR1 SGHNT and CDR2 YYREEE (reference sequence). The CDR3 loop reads CASSRGSGGSYEQYF. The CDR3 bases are TGTGCCAGCAGCCGCGGGAGTGGGGGCTCCTACGAGCAGTACTTC.

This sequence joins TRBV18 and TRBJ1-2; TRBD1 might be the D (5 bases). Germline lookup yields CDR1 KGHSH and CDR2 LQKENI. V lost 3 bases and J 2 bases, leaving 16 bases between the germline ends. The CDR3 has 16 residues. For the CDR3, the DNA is TGTGCCAGCTCACCCCGGGGGTCGGGCGTAAACTATGGCTACACCTTC. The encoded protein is CASSPRGSGVNYGYTF.

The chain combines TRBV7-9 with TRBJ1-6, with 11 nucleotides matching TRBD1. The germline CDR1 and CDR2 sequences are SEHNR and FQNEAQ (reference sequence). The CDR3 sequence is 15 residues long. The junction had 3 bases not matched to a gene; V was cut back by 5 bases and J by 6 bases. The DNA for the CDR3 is TGTGCCAGCAGCCTCGGACAGGGGGCTAATTCACCCCTCCACTTT. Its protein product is CASSLGQGANSPLHF.

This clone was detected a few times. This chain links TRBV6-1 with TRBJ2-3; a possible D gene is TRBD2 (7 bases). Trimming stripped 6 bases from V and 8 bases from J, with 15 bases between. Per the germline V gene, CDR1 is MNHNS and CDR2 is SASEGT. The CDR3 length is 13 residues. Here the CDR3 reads CASRERGEGTQYF. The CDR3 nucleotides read TGTGCCAGCAGGGAAAGGGGGGAGGGTACGCAGTATTTT.

Written as DNA, the CDR3 is TGTGCCAGCAGTTTGGCAGCAACTAATGAAAAACTGTTTTTT. Its translation is CASSLAATNEKLFF. J is TRBJ1-4 and V is TRBV28; D is ambiguous. This CDR3 comprises 14 residues. Trimming removed 3 bases at V and 0 bases at J, with 5 bases between. Germline CDR1 MDHEN, CDR2 SYDVKM.

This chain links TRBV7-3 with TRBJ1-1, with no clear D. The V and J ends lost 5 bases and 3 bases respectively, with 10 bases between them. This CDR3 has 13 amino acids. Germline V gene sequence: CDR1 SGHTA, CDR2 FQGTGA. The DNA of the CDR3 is TGTGCCAGCAGCGTGGGAGGAGACACTGAAGCTTTCTTT. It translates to CASSVGGDTEAFF.

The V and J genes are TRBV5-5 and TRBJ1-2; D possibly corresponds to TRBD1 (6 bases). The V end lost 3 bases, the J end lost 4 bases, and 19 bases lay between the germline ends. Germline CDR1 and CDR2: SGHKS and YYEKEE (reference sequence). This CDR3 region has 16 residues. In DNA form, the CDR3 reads TGTGCCAGCAGCTCGGGACATCAGGAAGAGATCTATGGCTACACCTTC. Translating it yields CASSSGHQEEIYGYTF. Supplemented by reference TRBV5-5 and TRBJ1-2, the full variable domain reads DAGVTQSPTHLIKTRGQQVTLRCSPISGHKSVSWYQQVLGQGPQFIFQYYEKEERGRGNFPDRFSARQFPNYSSELNVNALLLGDSALYLCASSSGHQEEIYGYTFGSGTRLTVV.

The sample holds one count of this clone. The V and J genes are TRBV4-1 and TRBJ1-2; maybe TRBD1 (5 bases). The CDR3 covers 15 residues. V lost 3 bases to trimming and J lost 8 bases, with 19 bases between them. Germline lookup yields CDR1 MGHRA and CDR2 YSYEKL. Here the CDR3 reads CASSHPRGAPGGYTF. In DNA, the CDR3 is TGCGCCAGCAGCCACCCCCGAGGGGCACCCGGGGGCTACACCTTC.

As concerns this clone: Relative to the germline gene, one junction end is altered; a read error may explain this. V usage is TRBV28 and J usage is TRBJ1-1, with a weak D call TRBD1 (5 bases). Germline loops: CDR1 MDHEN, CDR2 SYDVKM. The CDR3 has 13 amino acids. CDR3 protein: CASSFSDNTEAFF. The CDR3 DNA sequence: TGTGCCAGCAGTTTTTCGGACAACACCGAAGCTTTCTTT.

CDR3 in DNA: TGTGCCAGCTCCCGAAAACTAGCGGGAACCTCAGATACGCAGTATTTT. Translated, it gives CASSRKLAGTSDTQYF. The gene calls are TRBV18 and TRBJ2-3, with TRBD2 matching over 10 bases. CDR1 is KGHSH, CDR2 LQKENI, per germline. J gave up 4 bases and V 6 bases, and 10 bases lay outside the gene matches. CDR3 length: 16 amino acids.

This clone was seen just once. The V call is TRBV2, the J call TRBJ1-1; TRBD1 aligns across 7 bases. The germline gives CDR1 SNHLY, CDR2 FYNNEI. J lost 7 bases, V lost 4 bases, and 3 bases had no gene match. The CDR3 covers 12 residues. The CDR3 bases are TGTGCCAGCAGTGGACAGGGTTTTGAAGCTTTCTTT. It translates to CASSGQGFEAFF.

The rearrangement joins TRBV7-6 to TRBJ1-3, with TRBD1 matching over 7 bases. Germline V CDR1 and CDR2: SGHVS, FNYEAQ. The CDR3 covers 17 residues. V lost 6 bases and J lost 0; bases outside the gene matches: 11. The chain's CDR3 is CASSLSPGQYSGNTIYF. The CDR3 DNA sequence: TGTGCCAGCAGTCTTAGCCCGGGACAGTACTCTGGAAACACCATATATTTT.